The present T cell receptor (beta chain) was sequenced within a study of blood T cell repertoires in COVID-19. The CDR3 is 15 residues long. The germline CDR1 and CDR2 sequences are LNHDA and SQIVND (reference sequence). V lost 10 bases to trimming and J lost 2 bases; unmatched junction nucleotides: 12. Sequenced by immunoSEQ multiplex PCR; TCRdb stores in-frame clones only, minus some. The sample has 150,000 to 200,000 clones; around nine tenths are singletons. The sequence derives from a human donor in a cohort sampled during active COVID-19. This rearrangement joins TRBV19 to TRBJ1-2; TRBD1 matches 8 bases. Sequencing input: peripheral blood. The CDR3 reads CATYRGAPENYGYTF. The DNA for the CDR3 is TGTGCCACCTACAGGGGGGCCCCCGAAAACTATGGCTACACCTTC.